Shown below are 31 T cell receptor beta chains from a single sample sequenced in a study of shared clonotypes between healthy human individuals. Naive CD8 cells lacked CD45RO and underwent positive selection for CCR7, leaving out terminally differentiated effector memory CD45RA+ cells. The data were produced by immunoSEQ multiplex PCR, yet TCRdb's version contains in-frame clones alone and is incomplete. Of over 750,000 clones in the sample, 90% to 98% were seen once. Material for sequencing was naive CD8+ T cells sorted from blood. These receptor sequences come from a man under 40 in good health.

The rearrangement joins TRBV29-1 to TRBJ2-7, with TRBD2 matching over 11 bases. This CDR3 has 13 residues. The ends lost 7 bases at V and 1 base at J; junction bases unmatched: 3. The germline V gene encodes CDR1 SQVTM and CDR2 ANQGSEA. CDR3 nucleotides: TGCAGCGCGACTAGCGGGGATTCCTACGAGCAGTACTTC. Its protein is CSATSGDSYEQYF.

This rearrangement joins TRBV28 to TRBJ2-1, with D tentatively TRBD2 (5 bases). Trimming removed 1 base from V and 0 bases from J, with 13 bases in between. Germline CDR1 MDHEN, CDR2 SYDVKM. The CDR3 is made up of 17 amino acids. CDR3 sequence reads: CASSLLGRGGSYNEQFF. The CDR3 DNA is TGTGCCAGCAGTTTATTGGGTCGCGGAGGCTCCTACAATGAGCAGTTCTTC.

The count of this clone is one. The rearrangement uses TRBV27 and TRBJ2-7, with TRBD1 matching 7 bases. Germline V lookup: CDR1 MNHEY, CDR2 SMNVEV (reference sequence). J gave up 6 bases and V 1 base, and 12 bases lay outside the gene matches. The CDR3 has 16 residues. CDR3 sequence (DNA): TGTGCCAGCAGTTTATATCGCTTTACGGGACAGACCGAGCAGTACTTC. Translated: CASSLYRFTGQTEQYF.

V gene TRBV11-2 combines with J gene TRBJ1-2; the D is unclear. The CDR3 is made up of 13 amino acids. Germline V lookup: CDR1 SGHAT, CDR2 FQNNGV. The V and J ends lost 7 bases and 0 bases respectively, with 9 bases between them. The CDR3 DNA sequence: TGTGCCAGCATTGGCGAAGCTAACTATGGCTACACCTTC. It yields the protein CASIGEANYGYTF.

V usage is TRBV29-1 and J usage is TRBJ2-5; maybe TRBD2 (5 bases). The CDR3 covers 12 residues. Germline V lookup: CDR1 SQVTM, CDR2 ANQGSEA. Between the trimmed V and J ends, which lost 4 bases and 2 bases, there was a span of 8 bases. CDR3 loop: CSVVGIQETQYF. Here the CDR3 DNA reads TGCAGCGTTGTCGGGATTCAAGAGACCCAGTACTTC.

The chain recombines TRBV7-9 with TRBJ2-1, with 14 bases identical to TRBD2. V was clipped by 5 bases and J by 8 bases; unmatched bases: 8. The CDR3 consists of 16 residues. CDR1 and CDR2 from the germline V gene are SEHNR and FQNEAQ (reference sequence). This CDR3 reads CASSAGTSGSRHEQFF. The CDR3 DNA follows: TGTGCCAGCAGCGCCGGGACTAGCGGGAGTAGGCATGAGCAGTTCTTC.

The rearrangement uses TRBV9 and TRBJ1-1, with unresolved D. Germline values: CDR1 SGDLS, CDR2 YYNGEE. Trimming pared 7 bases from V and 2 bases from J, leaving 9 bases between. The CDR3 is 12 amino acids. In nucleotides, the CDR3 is TGTGCCAGCGGTGGGGTAAACACTGAAGCTTTCTTT. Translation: CASGGVNTEAFF.

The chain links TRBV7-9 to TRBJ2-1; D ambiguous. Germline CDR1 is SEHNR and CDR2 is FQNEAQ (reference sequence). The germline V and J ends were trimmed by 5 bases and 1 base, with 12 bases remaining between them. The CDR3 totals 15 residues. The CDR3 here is CASSERLASYNEQFF. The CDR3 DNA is TGTGCCAGCAGCGAGAGACTCGCTTCCTACAATGAGCAGTTCTTC. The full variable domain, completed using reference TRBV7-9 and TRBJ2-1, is DTGVSQNPRHKITKRGQNVTFRCDPISEHNRLYWYRQTLGQGPEFLTYFQNEAQLEKSRLLSDRFSAERPKGSFSTLEIQRTEQGDSAMYLCASSERLASYNEQFFGPGTRLTVL.

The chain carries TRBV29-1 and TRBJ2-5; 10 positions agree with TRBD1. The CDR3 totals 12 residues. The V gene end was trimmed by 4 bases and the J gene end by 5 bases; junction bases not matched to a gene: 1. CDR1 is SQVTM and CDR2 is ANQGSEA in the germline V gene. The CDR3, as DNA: TGCAGCGTTGTGGGACAGGGGGAGACCCAGTACTTC. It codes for CSVVGQGETQYF.

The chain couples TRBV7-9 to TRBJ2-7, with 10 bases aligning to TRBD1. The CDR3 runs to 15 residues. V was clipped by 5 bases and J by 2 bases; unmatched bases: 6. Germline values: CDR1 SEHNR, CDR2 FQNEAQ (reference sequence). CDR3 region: CASSIHGTGAYEQYF. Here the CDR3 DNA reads TGTGCCAGCAGCATTCACGGGACAGGGGCCTACGAGCAGTACTTC.

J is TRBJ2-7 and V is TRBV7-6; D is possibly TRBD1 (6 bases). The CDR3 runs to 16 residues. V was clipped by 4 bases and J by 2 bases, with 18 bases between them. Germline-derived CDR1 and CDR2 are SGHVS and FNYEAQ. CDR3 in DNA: TGTGCCAGCAGCTCCCTTGAAGGGACAAGTACCTACGAGCAGTACTTC. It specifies CASSSLEGTSTYEQYF.

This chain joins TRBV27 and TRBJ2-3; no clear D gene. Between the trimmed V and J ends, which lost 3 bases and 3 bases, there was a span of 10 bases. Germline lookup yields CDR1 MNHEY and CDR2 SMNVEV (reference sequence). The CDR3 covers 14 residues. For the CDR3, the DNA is TGTGCCAGCAGTTTTACCCGGGCAACAGATACGCAGTATTTT. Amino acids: CASSFTRATDTQYF.

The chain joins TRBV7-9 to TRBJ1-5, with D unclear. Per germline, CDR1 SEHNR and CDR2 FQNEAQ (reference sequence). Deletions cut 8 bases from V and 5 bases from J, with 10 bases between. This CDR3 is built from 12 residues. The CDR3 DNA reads TGTGCCAGCCAAGGCGCCGATCAGCCCCAGCATTTT. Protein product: CASQGADQPQHF.

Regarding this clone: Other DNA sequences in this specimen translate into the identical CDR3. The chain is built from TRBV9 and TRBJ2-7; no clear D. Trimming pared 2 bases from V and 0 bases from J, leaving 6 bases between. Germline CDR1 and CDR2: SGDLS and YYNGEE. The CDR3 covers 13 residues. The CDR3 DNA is TGTGCCAGCAGCGTGGCGAGCTCCTACGAGCAGTACTTC. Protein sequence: CASSVASSYEQYF.

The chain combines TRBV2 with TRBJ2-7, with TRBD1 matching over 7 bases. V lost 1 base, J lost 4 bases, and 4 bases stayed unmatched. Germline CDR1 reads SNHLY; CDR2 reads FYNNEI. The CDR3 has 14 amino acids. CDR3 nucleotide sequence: TGTGCCAGCAGTGAAGTTGGGACAGTGTACGAGCAGTACTTC. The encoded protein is CASSEVGTVYEQYF. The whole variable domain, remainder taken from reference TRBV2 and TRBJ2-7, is EPEVTQTPSHQVTQMGQEVILRCVPISNHLYFYWYRQILGQKVEFLVSFYNNEISEKSEIFDDQFSVERPDGSNFTLKIRSTKLEDSAMYFCASSEVGTVYEQYFGPGTRLTVT.

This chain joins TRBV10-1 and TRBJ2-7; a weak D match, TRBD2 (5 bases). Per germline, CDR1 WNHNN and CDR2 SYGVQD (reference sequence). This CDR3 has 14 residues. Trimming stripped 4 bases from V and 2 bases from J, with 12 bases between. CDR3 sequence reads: CASSGLNYPYEQYF. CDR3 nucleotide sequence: TGCGCCAGCAGTGGACTAAACTACCCCTACGAGCAGTACTTC.

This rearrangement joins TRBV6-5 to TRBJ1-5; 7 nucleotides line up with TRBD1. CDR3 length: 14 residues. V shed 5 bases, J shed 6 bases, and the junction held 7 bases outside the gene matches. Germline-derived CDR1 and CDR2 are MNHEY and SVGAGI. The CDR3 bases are TGTGCCAGCAGTCTCCTACAGGGGATTCAGCCCCAGCATTTT. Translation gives CASSLLQGIQPQHF.

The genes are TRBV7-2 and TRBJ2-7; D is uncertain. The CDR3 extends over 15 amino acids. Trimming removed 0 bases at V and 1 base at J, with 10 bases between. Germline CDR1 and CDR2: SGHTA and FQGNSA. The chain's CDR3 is CASSLAAGESYEQYF. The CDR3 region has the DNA TGTGCCAGCAGCTTAGCCGCAGGCGAATCCTACGAGCAGTACTTC.

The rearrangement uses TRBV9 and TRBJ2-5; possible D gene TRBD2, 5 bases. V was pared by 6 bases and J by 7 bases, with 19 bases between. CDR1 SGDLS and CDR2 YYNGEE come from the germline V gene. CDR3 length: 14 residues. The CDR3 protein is CASTRGPVEVTQYF. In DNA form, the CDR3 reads TGTGCCAGCACGCGCGGACCTGTGGAGGTGACCCAGTACTTC.

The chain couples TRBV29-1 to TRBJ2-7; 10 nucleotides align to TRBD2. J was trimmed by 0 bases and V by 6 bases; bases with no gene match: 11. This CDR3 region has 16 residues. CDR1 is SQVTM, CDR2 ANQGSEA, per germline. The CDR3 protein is CSVSGTSVTSSYEQYF. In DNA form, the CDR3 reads TGCAGCGTATCCGGGACTAGCGTGACGAGCTCCTACGAGCAGTACTTC.

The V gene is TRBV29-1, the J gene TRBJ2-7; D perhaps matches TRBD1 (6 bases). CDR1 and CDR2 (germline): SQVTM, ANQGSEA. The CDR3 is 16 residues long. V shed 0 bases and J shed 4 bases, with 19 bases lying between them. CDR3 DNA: TGCAGCGTTGAAGATCTCGGGCCAAAAGGGGGTTACGAGCAGTACTTC. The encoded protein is CSVEDLGPKGGYEQYF.

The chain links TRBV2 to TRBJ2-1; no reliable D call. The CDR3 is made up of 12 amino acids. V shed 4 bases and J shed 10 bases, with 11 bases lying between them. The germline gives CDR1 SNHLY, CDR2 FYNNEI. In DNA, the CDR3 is TGTGCCAGCAGTGGTCGGCGAGGCGAGCAGTTCTTC. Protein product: CASSGRRGEQFF.

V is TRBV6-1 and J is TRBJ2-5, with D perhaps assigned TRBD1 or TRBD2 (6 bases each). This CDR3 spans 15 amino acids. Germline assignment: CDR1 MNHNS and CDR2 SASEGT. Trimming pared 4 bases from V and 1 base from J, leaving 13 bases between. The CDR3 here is CASSGWGATQETQYF. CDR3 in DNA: TGTGCCAGCAGTGGATGGGGGGCCACCCAAGAGACCCAGTACTTC.

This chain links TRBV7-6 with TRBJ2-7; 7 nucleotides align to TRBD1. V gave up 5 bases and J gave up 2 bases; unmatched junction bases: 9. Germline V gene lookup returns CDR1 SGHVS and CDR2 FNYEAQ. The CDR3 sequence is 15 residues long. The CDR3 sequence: CASSQDRVPTYEQYF. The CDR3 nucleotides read TGTGCCAGCAGCCAAGACAGGGTACCCACCTACGAGCAGTACTTC.

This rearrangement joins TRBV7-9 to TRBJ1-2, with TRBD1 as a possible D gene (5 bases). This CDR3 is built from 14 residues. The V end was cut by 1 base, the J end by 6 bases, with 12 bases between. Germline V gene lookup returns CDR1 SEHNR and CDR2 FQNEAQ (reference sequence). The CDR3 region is CASSLGRAGHGYTF. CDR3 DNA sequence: TGTGCCAGCAGCTTAGGGCGGGCAGGGCATGGCTACACCTTC.

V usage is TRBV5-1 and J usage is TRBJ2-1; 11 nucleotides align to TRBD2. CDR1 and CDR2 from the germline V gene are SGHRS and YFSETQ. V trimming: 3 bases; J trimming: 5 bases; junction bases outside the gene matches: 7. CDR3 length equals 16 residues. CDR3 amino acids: CASSSSLAGAHNEQFF. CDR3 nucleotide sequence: TGCGCCAGCAGCTCGTCACTAGCGGGAGCTCACAATGAGCAGTTCTTC.

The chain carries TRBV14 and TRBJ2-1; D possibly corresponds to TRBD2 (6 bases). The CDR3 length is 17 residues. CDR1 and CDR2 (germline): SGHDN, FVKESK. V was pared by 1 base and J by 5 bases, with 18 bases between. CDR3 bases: TGTGCCAGCAGCCAAGGATTGGCGGGGAGTAACAACAATGAGCAGTTCTTC. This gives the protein CASSQGLAGSNNNEQFF.

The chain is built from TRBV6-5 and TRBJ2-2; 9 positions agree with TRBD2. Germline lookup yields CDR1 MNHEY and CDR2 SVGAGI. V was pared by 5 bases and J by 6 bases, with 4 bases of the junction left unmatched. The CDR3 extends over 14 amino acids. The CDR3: CASSILAGSGELFF. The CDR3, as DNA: TGTGCCAGCAGTATTCTAGCGGGATCCGGGGAGCTGTTTTTT.

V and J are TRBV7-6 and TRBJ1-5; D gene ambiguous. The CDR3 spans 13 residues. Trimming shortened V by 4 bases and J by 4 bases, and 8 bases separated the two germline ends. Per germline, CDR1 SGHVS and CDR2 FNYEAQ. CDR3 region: CASSSVGNQPQHF. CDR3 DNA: TGTGCCAGCAGCTCGGTAGGAAATCAGCCCCAGCATTTT.

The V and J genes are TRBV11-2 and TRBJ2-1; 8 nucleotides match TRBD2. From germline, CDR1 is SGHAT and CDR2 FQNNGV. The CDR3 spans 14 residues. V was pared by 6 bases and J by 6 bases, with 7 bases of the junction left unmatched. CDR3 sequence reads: CASRSSGRVNEQFF. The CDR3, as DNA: TGTGCCAGCAGATCCAGCGGGAGAGTCAATGAGCAGTTCTTC.

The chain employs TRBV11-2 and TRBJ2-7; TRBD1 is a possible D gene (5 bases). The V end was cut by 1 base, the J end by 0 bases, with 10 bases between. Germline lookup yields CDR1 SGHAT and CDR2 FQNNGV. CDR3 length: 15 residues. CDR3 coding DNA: TGTGCCAGCAGCTTAGGTGTGACAGCCTCCTACGAGCAGTACTTC. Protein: CASSLGVTASYEQYF.